The 13 T cell receptor beta chains presented below share a single source sample, sequenced in a study of T cell responses to AZD1222 COVID-19 vaccine. Sequencing used immunoSEQ multiplex PCR; TCRdb keeps in-frame clones, though not all of them. The sample yields about 150,000 clones, around 90% seen once. Sequenced here: peripheral blood, sampled 28 days after the second AZD1222 dose. These receptors were obtained from an adult who received the AZD1222 COVID-19 vaccine.

V gene TRBV19 combines with J gene TRBJ1-5; TRBD1 aligns across 9 bases. The CDR3 totals 14 residues. Per germline, CDR1 LNHDA and CDR2 SQIVND (reference sequence). V trimming: 7 bases; J trimming: 7 bases; junction bases outside the gene matches: 8. CDR3 DNA sequence: TGTGCCAGTAACCCCGGGACAGGGAAGCAGCCCCAGCATTTT. As protein: CASNPGTGKQPQHF.

This chain connects TRBV5-6 to TRBJ2-3, with D tentatively TRBD2 (5 bases). The V gene's germline CDR1 is SGHDT and CDR2 YYEEEE. V gave up 4 bases and J gave up 0 bases, with 12 bases separating them. This CDR3 spans 15 amino acids. The CDR3 is CASSPEGPSTDTQYF. CDR3 nucleotide sequence: TGTGCCAGCAGCCCCGAGGGTCCTAGCACAGATACGCAGTATTTT. Together with reference TRBV5-6 and TRBJ2-3, the CDR3 gives the full variable domain: DAGVTQSPTHLIKTRGQQVTLRCSPKSGHDTVSWYQQALGQGPQFIFQYYEEEERQRGNFPDRFSGHQFPNYSSELNVNALLLGDSALYLCASSPEGPSTDTQYFGPGTRLTVL.

The genes are TRBV4-2 and TRBJ1-6; a possible D gene is TRBD1 (5 bases). V was shortened by 0 bases and J by 10 bases, with 16 bases between the two germline ends. Germline CDR1 is LGHNA and CDR2 is YNFKEQ. The CDR3 has 16 residues. The CDR3 bases are TGTGCCAGCAGCCAAGATTGGGGGACGAAAAACTCACCCCTCCACTTT. Its translation is CASSQDWGTKNSPLHF.

This chain connects TRBV4-1 to TRBJ1-1, with a tentative D call TRBD1 (5 bases). The germline CDR1 and CDR2 sequences are MGHRA and YSYEKL. The CDR3 extends over 16 amino acids. V was clipped by 1 base and J by 0 bases, with 12 bases between them. As DNA, the CDR3 is TGCGCCAGCAGCCAAGGTTGGGACCGTATGAACACTGAAGCTTTCTTT. As protein: CASSQGWDRMNTEAFF.

This sequence joins TRBV13 and TRBJ2-6, with a possible D match to TRBD1 (5 bases). V dropped 1 base and J dropped 2 bases, with 15 bases sitting between them. The germline gives CDR1 PRHDT, CDR2 FYEKMQ (reference sequence). The CDR3 contains 18 residues. The CDR3, as DNA: TGTGCCAGCAGCTTAGCCAGACGTCAGGGCGCTGGGGCCAACGTCCTGACTTTC. Residues: CASSLARRQGAGANVLTF. The full variable domain, completed using reference TRBV13 and TRBJ2-6, is AAGVIQSPRHLIKEKRETATLKCYPIPRHDTVYWYQQGPGQDPQFLISFYEKMQSDKGSIPDRFSAQQFSDYHSELNMSSLELGDSALYFCASSLARRQGAGANVLTFGAGSRLTVL.

CDR3 nucleotides: TGTGCCAGCAGCTTGGACTCGTACCAAGAGACCCAGTACTTC. Protein sequence: CASSLDSYQETQYF. The chain carries TRBV5-4 and TRBJ2-5; D is unresolved. Germline-derived CDR1 and CDR2 are SGHNT and YYREEE (reference sequence). This CDR3 has 14 residues. The ends were cut back, 0 bases at V and 0 bases at J, with 6 bases in the middle.

This clone has just one count. The chain has TRBV5-6 and TRBJ1-6, with D tentatively TRBD1 (5 bases). The CDR3 has 16 residues. Germline V lookup: CDR1 SGHDT, CDR2 YYEEEE. V lost 3 bases and J 3 bases, leaving 13 bases between the germline ends. The chain's CDR3 is CASSSTTGDYNSPLHF. The CDR3 nucleotides are TGTGCCAGCAGCTCGACGACGGGGGACTATAATTCACCCCTCCACTTT.

This clone was found once. The chain joins TRBV12-5 to TRBJ2-1; D is perhaps TRBD2 (6 bases). Trimming took 4 bases from V and 9 from J, leaving 25 bases between them. This CDR3 contains 17 residues. The germline V gene encodes CDR1 LGHNT and CDR2 FRNRAP. CDR3 in amino acids: CASGSPGSGNHGGEQFF. CDR3 coding DNA: TGTGCTAGTGGTTCCCCAGGTAGCGGCAACCATGGAGGTGAGCAGTTCTTC. The full variable domain, with the rest looked up from reference TRBV12-5 and TRBJ2-1, is DARVTQTPRHKVTEMGQEVTMRCQPILGHNTVFWYRQTMMQGLELLAYFRNRAPLDDSGMPKDRFSAEMPDATLATLKIQPSEPRDSAVYFCASGSPGSGNHGGEQFFGPGTRLTVL.

The gene calls are TRBV10-3 and TRBJ1-2; D ambiguous. Between the trimmed V and J ends, which lost 7 bases and 8 bases, there was a span of 17 bases. The CDR3 contains 13 residues. CDR1 is ENHRY and CDR2 is SYGVKD in the germline V gene. CDR3 sequence: CAITALEEFGYTF. For the CDR3, the DNA is TGTGCCATCACCGCCCTGGAGGAATTCGGCTACACCTTC.

The chain is built from TRBV29-1 and TRBJ2-2, with 7 bases fitting TRBD1. The germline V gene has CDR1 SQVTM and CDR2 ANQGSEA. This CDR3 comprises 12 residues. Trimming removed 3 bases from V and 8 bases from J; junction bases left unmatched: 3. CDR3 sequence reads: CSVDRGQGELFF. The CDR3 region has the DNA TGCAGCGTTGATAGGGGGCAAGGGGAGCTGTTTTTT.

The V gene is TRBV15, the J gene TRBJ1-4; maybe TRBD1 (6 bases). The CDR3 contains 15 residues. V was cut by 5 bases and J by 2 bases, with 12 bases left in between. Germline loops: CDR1 LNHNV, CDR2 YYDKDF (reference sequence). CDR3 sequence: CATSLKQGTNEKLFF. In DNA, the CDR3 is TGTGCCACCAGCCTTAAACAGGGCACTAATGAAAAACTGTTTTTT.

The V call is TRBV27, the J call TRBJ2-5; TRBD2 agrees at 7 bases. The germline V gene has CDR1 MNHEY and CDR2 SMNVEV (reference sequence). The junction had 21 bases not matched to a gene; V was cut back by 3 bases and J by 5 bases. CDR3 size: 19 residues. The CDR3 DNA is TGTGCCAGCAGTTTTGAACCAACCACTGATGCGGGAGTCCGGGAGACCCAGTACTTC. It encodes CASSFEPTTDAGVRETQYF.

This chain's CDR3 is CASNDPGAGANVLTF. As DNA, the CDR3 is TGTGCCAGCAACGACCCAGGGGCTGGGGCCAACGTCCTGACTTTC. This chain connects TRBV6-5 to TRBJ2-6; TRBD1 is a possible D gene (6 bases). The CDR3 contains 15 residues. Germline V gives CDR1 MNHEY, CDR2 SVGAGI. Between the trimmed V and J ends, which lost 7 bases and 2 bases, there was a span of 12 bases.